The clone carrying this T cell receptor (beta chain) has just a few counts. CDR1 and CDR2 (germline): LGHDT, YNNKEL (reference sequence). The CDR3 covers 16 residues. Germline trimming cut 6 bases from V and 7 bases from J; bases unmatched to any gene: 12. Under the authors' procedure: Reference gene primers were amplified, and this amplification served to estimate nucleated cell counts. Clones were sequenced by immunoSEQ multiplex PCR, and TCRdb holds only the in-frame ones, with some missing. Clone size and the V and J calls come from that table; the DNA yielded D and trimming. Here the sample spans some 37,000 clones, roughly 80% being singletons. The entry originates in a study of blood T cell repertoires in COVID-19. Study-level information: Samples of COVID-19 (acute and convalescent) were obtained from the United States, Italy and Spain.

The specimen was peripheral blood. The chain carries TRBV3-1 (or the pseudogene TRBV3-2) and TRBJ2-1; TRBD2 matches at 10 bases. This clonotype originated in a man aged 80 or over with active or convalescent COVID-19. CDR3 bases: TGTGCCAGCAGATCTACAGCGGGGGGGCAGTGGAATGAGCAGTTCTTC. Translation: CASRSTAGGQWNEQFF.